These 32 T cell receptor beta chains came from one sample sequenced in a study of vaccination and CD4 T cells after COVID-19. Stated treatment: approximately nine-day PBMC culture with coronavirus spike peptide pools or control peptides (ViraFEST assay). No cognate antigen is known for these TCRs. Oncomine TCR Beta short-read sequencing was applied to DNA from cultured CD4+ T cells. TCRdb analysed the PCR reads with MiXCR anew, one entry per CDR3 protein. Found here are about 20,000 distinct CDR3 sequences, approximately 50% of them singletons; the top ten hold over 9%. The sequencing sample was made of CD4+ T cells from blood, cultured in vitro. These receptors originate from a human donor who had recovered from COVID-19.

The chain uses TRBV6-5 and TRBJ2-5, with TRBD2 matching over 9 bases. The CDR3 has 13 amino acids. Germline-derived CDR1 and CDR2 are MNHEY and SVGAGI. V shed 4 bases, J shed 6 bases, and the junction held 3 bases outside the gene matches. The chain's CDR3 is CASSLAGVQTQYF. The CDR3 DNA sequence: TGTGCCAGCAGTTTAGCGGGGGTTCAGACCCAGTACTTC.

The rearrangement joins TRBV19 to TRBJ1-1; D gene ambiguous. Trimming took off 4 bases at V and 1 base at J, with 13 bases between the two ends. Germline values: CDR1 LNHDA, CDR2 SQIVND (reference sequence). There are 15 residues in the CDR3. CDR3: CASSTPRSGNTEAFF. The DNA for the CDR3 is TGTGCCAGTAGTACCCCACGATCGGGGAACACTGAAGCTTTCTTT. Variable domain in full (rest from reference TRBV19 and TRBJ1-1): DGGITQSPKYLFRKEGQNVTLSCEQNLNHDAMYWYRQDPGQGLRLIYYSQIVNDFQKGDIAEGYSVSREKKESFPLTVTSAQKNPTAFYLCASSTPRSGNTEAFFGQGTRLTVV.

The J gene is TRBJ2-2, the V gene TRBV5-4; D is unresolved. The CDR3 totals 15 residues. From germline, CDR1 is SGHNT and CDR2 YYREEE (reference sequence). The germline V and J ends were trimmed by 1 base and 0 bases, with 7 bases remaining between them. In DNA, the CDR3 is TGTGCCAGCAGCTTGCATGCTCCGAACACCGGGGAGCTGTTTTTT. Translation gives CASSLHAPNTGELFF.

The V and J genes are TRBV5-1 and TRBJ1-5; 8 nucleotides line up with TRBD1. Trimming at V came to 4 bases and at J to 5 bases, leaving 5 bases not matched to a gene. The length of the CDR3 is 14 residues. Germline V gene data show CDR1 as SGHRS and CDR2 as YFSETQ. DNA for the CDR3: TGCGCCAGCAGCACCACAGGGGGGGATCAGCCCCAGCATTTT. Its protein product is CASSTTGGDQPQHF.

The genes are TRBV6-1 and TRBJ1-6, with a weak D call TRBD1 (5 bases). CDR3 size: 17 residues. Germline V gene sequence: CDR1 MNHNS, CDR2 SASEGT. Trimming took 4 bases from V and 7 from J, leaving 20 bases between them. The chain's CDR3 is CASSGAGSGGRNSPLHF. CDR3 coding DNA: TGTGCCAGCAGTGGGGCTGGGTCCGGGGGACGGAATTCACCCCTCCACTTT.

The CDR3 loop is CASSLYRTYEQYF. CDR3 bases: TGTGCCAGCAGTTTATACCGAACCTACGAGCAGTACTTC. The chain couples TRBV12-3 or TRBV12-4 to TRBJ2-7; D remains unclear. Trimming left V 2 bases short and J 2 bases short, with 7 bases between. The CDR3 contains 13 residues.

V and J are TRBV7-6 and TRBJ1-2, with a tentative D call TRBD1 (5 bases). V gave up 4 bases and J gave up 4 bases, with 16 bases separating them. CDR1 and CDR2 (germline): SGHVS, FNYEAQ. The CDR3 sequence is 15 residues long. The DNA for the CDR3 is TGTGCCAGCAGCTCCCCGGACACCCCACCCTATGGCTACACCTTC. Protein: CASSSPDTPPYGYTF.

The chain recombines TRBV27 with TRBJ1-6; no definite D call. The CDR3 spans 12 residues. Germline CDR1 is MNHEY and CDR2 is SMNVEV (reference sequence). V was clipped by 5 bases and J by 6 bases, with 5 bases between them. CDR3 amino acids: CASSESNSPLHF. The CDR3 DNA reads TGTGCCAGCAGTGAGAGTAATTCACCCCTCCACTTT.

The gene calls are TRBV5-1 and TRBJ1-2, with a weak D call TRBD1 (6 bases). Germline V gene sequence: CDR1 SGHRS, CDR2 YFSETQ. The CDR3 runs to 13 residues. Trimming stripped 0 bases from V and 6 bases from J, with 9 bases between. CDR3 DNA: TGCGCCAGCAGCTTGGCAGGGGAGCATGGCTACACCTTC. It encodes CASSLAGEHGYTF.

The chain employs TRBV6-1 and TRBJ1-2, with a weak D call TRBD1 (5 bases). V gave up 4 bases and J gave up 4 bases, with 13 bases separating them. The CDR3 runs 14 residues. From germline, CDR1 is MNHNS and CDR2 SASEGT. CDR3 bases: TGTGCCAGCAGTGTACGGGGGTCCCTCTATGGCTACACCTTC. This encodes CASSVRGSLYGYTF.

This clonotype was seen more than once but under ten times. The chain couples TRBV20-1 to TRBJ2-5; D is perhaps TRBD2 (6 bases). CDR1 is DFQATT, CDR2 SNEGSKA, per germline (reference sequence). V dropped 7 bases and J dropped 2 bases, with 14 bases sitting between them. This CDR3 has 13 amino acids. The CDR3, as DNA: TGCAGTGGCCTAGCGTCTACTCAAGAGACCCAGTACTTC. Amino acid sequence: CSGLASTQETQYF.

The chain is built from TRBV11-2 and TRBJ2-3; 9 nucleotides match TRBD2. This CDR3 comprises 15 residues. With V trimmed by 5 bases and J by 1 base, 4 bases remained unmatched. CDR1 is SGHAT, CDR2 FQNNGV, per germline. Here the CDR3 reads CASSIWTSGTDTQYF. The CDR3 nucleotides read TGTGCCAGCAGCATCTGGACTAGCGGCACAGATACGCAGTATTTT. The full variable domain, with the rest looked up from reference TRBV11-2 and TRBJ2-3, is EAGVAQSPRYKIIEKRQSVAFWCNPISGHATLYWYQQILGQGPKLLIQFQNNGVVDDSQLPKDRFSAERLKGVDSTLKIQPAKLEDSAVYLCASSIWTSGTDTQYFGPGTRLTVL.

The CDR3 here is CASSSQTGINTGELFF. The CDR3 DNA reads as TGCGCCAGCAGCTCCCAGACAGGGATTAACACCGGGGAGCTGTTTTTT. The V gene is TRBV5-1, the J gene TRBJ2-2; TRBD1 agrees at 7 bases. V lost 3 bases and J lost 2; bases outside the gene matches: 7. Germline V gene lookup returns CDR1 SGHRS and CDR2 YFSETQ. CDR3 length: 16 residues.

The chain recombines TRBV30 with TRBJ1-1; D gene ambiguous. V was trimmed by 0 bases and J by 5 bases, leaving 16 bases between them. The CDR3 loop spans 15 amino acids. Germline CDR1 GTSNPN, CDR2 SVGIG (reference sequence). Here the CDR3 DNA reads TGTGCCTGGAGTGTGTTTCTTAGGGAATCTACTGAAGCTTTCTTT. Protein sequence: CAWSVFLRESTEAFF.

The rearrangement uses TRBV20-1 and TRBJ2-7; a weak D match, TRBD2 (6 bases). V was clipped by 8 bases and J by 6 bases, with 20 bases between them. This CDR3 is built from 13 residues. CDR1 DFQATT and CDR2 SNEGSKA come from the germline V gene (reference sequence). The CDR3 nucleotides are TGCAGTCCTGTAGTCCCGGGGGTGGGCGAGCAGTACTTC. It codes for CSPVVPGVGEQYF.

This clonotype turned up a few times. This sequence joins TRBV20-1 and TRBJ2-2, with D possibly called TRBD1 or TRBD2 (5 bases each). This CDR3 has 16 amino acids. Trimming stripped 5 bases from V and 5 bases from J, with 21 bases between. The germline V gene has CDR1 DFQATT and CDR2 SNEGSKA (reference sequence). CDR3: CSARPTRGTGTGELFF. For the CDR3, the DNA is TGCAGTGCTCGACCTACCCGGGGCACTGGGACCGGGGAGCTGTTTTTT.

This clonotype was seen a handful of times. The chain couples TRBV27 to TRBJ2-7; D is perhaps TRBD1 (6 bases). CDR3 length: 13 residues. Looked up from germline, CDR1 is MNHEY and CDR2 is SMNVEV (reference sequence). The V end was cut by 3 bases, the J end by 4 bases, with 10 bases between. The CDR3 DNA reads as TGTGCCAGCAGTTTTTCTCAGGGGTACGAGCAGTACTTC. It specifies CASSFSQGYEQYF.

V usage is TRBV7-9 and J usage is TRBJ1-1, with no clear D. Trimming stripped 1 base from V and 4 bases from J, with 7 bases between. Germline CDR1 and CDR2: SEHNR and FQNEAQ (reference sequence). The CDR3 has 13 amino acids. The CDR3 loop reads CASSLGEGTEAFF. The CDR3 DNA sequence: TGTGCCAGCAGCTTAGGCGAGGGCACTGAAGCTTTCTTT.

This clonotype was picked up one time. This chain joins TRBV20-1 and TRBJ2-1; 11 bases line up with TRBD2. Trimming removed 5 bases from V and 7 bases from J; junction bases left unmatched: 7. The CDR3 runs to 14 residues. The germline CDR1 and CDR2 sequences are DFQATT and SNEGSKA (reference sequence). The CDR3 reads CSAPGTSGVNEQFF. DNA of the CDR3: TGCAGTGCTCCTGGGACTAGCGGAGTTAATGAGCAGTTCTTC.

There are a few counts of this clonotype. This chain links TRBV2 with TRBJ1-1, with 7 bases that match TRBD1. The CDR3 has 13 amino acids. Germline-derived CDR1 and CDR2 are SNHLY and FYNNEI. Trimming at V came to 4 bases and at J to 5 bases, leaving 4 bases not matched to a gene. CDR3 loop: CASSGQGGTEAFF. DNA for the CDR3: TGTGCCAGCAGTGGGCAGGGGGGGACTGAAGCTTTCTTT.

CDR3 nucleotides: TGCGCCAGCAGCGAGGACAGCGGATCCTATAATTCACCCCTCCACTTT. This codes for CASSEDSGSYNSPLHF. J is TRBJ1-6 and V is TRBV5-1, with a tentative D call TRBD1 (6 bases). V was cut by 4 bases and J by 1 base, with 12 bases left in between. The CDR3 sequence is 16 residues long. In germline, CDR1 is SGHRS, CDR2 YFSETQ.

The chain couples TRBV7-3 to TRBJ1-1; the D is unclear. This CDR3 has 13 residues. V lost 4 bases and J 5 bases, leaving 11 bases between the germline ends. Germline V gene lookup returns CDR1 SGHTA and CDR2 FQGTGA. In DNA form, the CDR3 reads TGTGCCAGCAGCTCCGCCCTTGGGACTGAAGCTTTCTTT. It yields the protein CASSSALGTEAFF.

The chain carries TRBV6-1 and TRBJ2-1, with D uncertain. The CDR3 is 12 amino acids. CDR1 and CDR2 (germline): MNHNS, SASEGT. V was shortened by 3 bases and J by 6 bases, with 6 bases between the two germline ends. As DNA, the CDR3 is TGTGCCAGCAGTGACACTGTCAATGAGCAGTTCTTC. It yields the protein CASSDTVNEQFF.

Note on this clonotype: One end of the junction is discordant with germline, which a read error may explain. The V and J genes are TRBV6-1 and TRBJ1-3; TRBD1 matches 11 bases. From germline, CDR1 is MNHNS and CDR2 SASEGT. This CDR3 contains 19 residues. The chain's CDR3 is CASSAKPGQGVVSGNTMYF. CDR3 in DNA: TGTGCCAGCAGTGCTAAGCCGGGACAGGGGGTCGTATCTGGAAACACCATGTATTTT.

CDR3 protein: CSARDQSMNTEAFF. CDR3 nucleotide sequence: TGCAGTGCTAGAGATCAGAGCATGAACACTGAAGCTTTCTTT. The chain recombines TRBV20-1 with TRBJ1-1; D gene unclear. V lost 0 bases, J lost 0 bases, and 8 bases lay in between. Looked up from germline, CDR1 is DFQATT and CDR2 is SNEGSKA (reference sequence). The CDR3 is 14 residues long.

V and J are TRBV10-3 and TRBJ1-6; 12 bases are shared with TRBD1. Germline V CDR1 and CDR2: ENHRY, SYGVKD. V lost 6 bases and J lost 10; bases outside the gene matches: 4. CDR3 length: 14 residues. CDR3 sequence (DNA): TGTGCCATCAGCGCCGGGACAGGGGGCTCACCCCTCCACTTT. This encodes CAISAGTGGSPLHF.

V gene TRBV7-2 combines with J gene TRBJ1-5; 7 bases agree with TRBD1. In germline, CDR1 is SGHTA, CDR2 FQGNSA. V shed 1 base, J shed 0 bases, and the junction held 15 bases outside the gene matches. The CDR3 is 20 residues long. In nucleotides, the CDR3 is TGTGCCAGCAGCTTAGAATCGGGGACAGCGGCCTCTGTTAGCAATCAGCCCCAGCATTTT. This sequence encodes CASSLESGTAASVSNQPQHF.

The chain links TRBV20-1 to TRBJ2-5, with unresolved D. Trimming removed 6 bases at V and 5 bases at J, with 16 bases between. Per the germline V gene, CDR1 is DFQATT and CDR2 is SNEGSKA (reference sequence). The CDR3 has 13 residues. CDR3 protein: CSAPPLARETQYF. CDR3 DNA sequence: TGCAGTGCCCCCCCTTTGGCCCGGGAGACCCAGTACTTC.

This clonotype showed up just once. The chain carries TRBV9 and TRBJ1-6, with D perhaps TRBD1 (5 bases). The CDR3 runs 14 residues. V was trimmed by 4 bases and J by 7 bases, leaving 12 bases between them. The germline CDR1 and CDR2 sequences are SGDLS and YYNGEE. The CDR3 bases are TGTGCCAGCAGCCCCAGGACAAACAATTCACCCCTCCACTTT. Translation: CASSPRTNNSPLHF.

This chain links TRBV11-2 with TRBJ1-5, with 8 bases fitting TRBD1. Germline trimming cut 4 bases from V and 2 bases from J; bases unmatched to any gene: 1. This CDR3 has 14 residues. From germline, CDR1 is SGHAT and CDR2 FQNNGV. The CDR3: CASSSTGGNQPQHF. CDR3 nucleotide sequence: TGTGCCAGCAGCTCGACAGGGGGCAATCAGCCCCAGCATTTT. Supplemented by reference TRBV11-2 and TRBJ1-5, the full variable domain reads EAGVAQSPRYKIIEKRQSVAFWCNPISGHATLYWYQQILGQGPKLLIQFQNNGVVDDSQLPKDRFSAERLKGVDSTLKIQPAKLEDSAVYLCASSSTGGNQPQHFGDGTRLSIL.

This chain uses TRBV6-1 with TRBJ2-5; a possible D gene is TRBD2 (5 bases). Germline CDR1 MNHNS, CDR2 SASEGT. The CDR3 spans 15 residues. Trimming left V 0 bases short and J 9 bases short, with 17 bases between. The CDR3 spells CASSEAYQKVRAQYF. CDR3 bases: TGTGCCAGCAGTGAAGCGTACCAGAAAGTGAGGGCCCAGTACTTC.

The rearrangement links TRBV6-2 or TRBV6-3 to TRBJ2-2; TRBD2 might be the D (6 bases). V was trimmed by 11 bases and J by 3 bases, leaving 16 bases between them. In germline, CDR1 is MNHEY, CDR2 SVGEGT. The CDR3 extends over 14 amino acids. The CDR3: CAGSGGRDTGELFF. As DNA, the CDR3 is TGTGCCGGCTCAGGAGGGCGGGACACCGGGGAGCTGTTTTTT.